This T cell receptor beta chain was captured by sequencing in a study of shared clonotypes between healthy human individuals. Study at large: Used for every donor were three CD4 naive, three CD4 memory, two CD8 naive and one CD8 memory plate.

About this clone: What it binds is not known.

The CDR3 loop spans 12 amino acids. Germline V gives CDR1 SEHNR, CDR2 FQNEAQ (reference sequence). V was cut by 5 bases and J by 14 bases, with 16 bases left in between. Using immunoSEQ multiplex PCR, the repertoire was profiled, and TCRdb retains in-frame clones only, with some absent. This table has 2 million to 2.5 million clones, 93% appearing once. Naive CD8 cells were CD45RO-negative, positively selected for CCR7, excluding terminally differentiated effector memory CD45RA+ cells. Study-level findings and limits: Tissues were not sampled, only blood, and their repertoires likely differ.

This receptor was taken from a man between 18 and 29 years old in good health. Some clones in this sample may be carry-over from other donors' samples. The V gene is TRBV7-9, the J gene TRBJ2-1; weak D call: TRBD2 (6 bases). The sample was naive CD8+ T cells from PBMCs. CDR3 region: CASSPSGDEEFF. CDR3 nucleotide sequence: TGTGCCAGCAGCCCCTCGGGGGACGAGGAGTTCTTC.